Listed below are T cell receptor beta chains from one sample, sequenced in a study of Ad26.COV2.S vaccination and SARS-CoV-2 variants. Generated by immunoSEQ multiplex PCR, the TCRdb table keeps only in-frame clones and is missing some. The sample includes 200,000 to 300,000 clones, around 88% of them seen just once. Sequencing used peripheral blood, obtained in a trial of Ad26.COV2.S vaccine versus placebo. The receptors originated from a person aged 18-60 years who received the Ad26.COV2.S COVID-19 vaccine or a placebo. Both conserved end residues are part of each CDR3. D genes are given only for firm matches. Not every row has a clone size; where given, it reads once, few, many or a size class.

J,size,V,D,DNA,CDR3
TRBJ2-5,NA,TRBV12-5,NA,TGTGCTAGTGGTTTGGTACCGGGACGGTCTGGAGAGACCCAGTACTTC,CASGLVPGRSGETQYF
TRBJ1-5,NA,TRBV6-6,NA,TGTGCCAGCACCTCTCGACAGGGCAATCAGCCCCAGCATTTT,CASTSRQGNQPQHF
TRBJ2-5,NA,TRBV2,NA,TGTGCCAGCAGTGAAGTCGGATTAGAAAAAGAGACCCAGTACTTC,CASSEVGLEKETQYF
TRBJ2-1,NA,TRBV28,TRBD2,TGTGCCAGCAGCCCACAGAGCGGGAGGGAGCAGTTCTTC,CASSPQSGREQFF
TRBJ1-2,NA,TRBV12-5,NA,TGTGCTAGTGGTTTGTTTGCCGGAGAAAACTATGGCTACACCTTC,CASGLFAGENYGYTF
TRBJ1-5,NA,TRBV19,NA,TGTGCCAGTAGTATGAGGTTTCAGCCCCAGCATTTT,CASSMRFQPQHF
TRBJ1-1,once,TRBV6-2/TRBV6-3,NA,TGTGCCAGCAGTTACGACGGTGGGAACACTGAAGCTTTCTTT,CASSYDGGNTEAFF
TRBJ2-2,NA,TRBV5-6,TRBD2,TGTGCCAGCAGCTACAGACTAGCGGCGAACACCGGGGAGCTGTTTTTT,CASSYRLAANTGELFF
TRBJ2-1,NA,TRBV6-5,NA,TGTGCCAGCAAATCAGGGGCGACGGGGAATGAGCAGTTCTTC,CASKSGATGNEQFF
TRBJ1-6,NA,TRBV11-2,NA,TGTGCCAGCAGTGGCGAGGGAAATTCACCCCTCCACTTT,CASSGEGNSPLHF
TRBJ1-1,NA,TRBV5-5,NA,TGTGCCAGCAGCTTGCAGGGAGGAGGGCGCACTGAAGCTTTCTTT,CASSLQGGGRTEAFF
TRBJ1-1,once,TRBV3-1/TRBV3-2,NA,TGTGCCAGCAGCCAAGATCTGAAGAACACTGAAGCTTTCTTT,CASSQDLKNTEAFF
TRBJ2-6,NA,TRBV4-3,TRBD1,TGCGCCAGCAGCCTCGACAGGGCTGGGGCCAACGTCCTGACTTTC,CASSLDRAGANVLTF
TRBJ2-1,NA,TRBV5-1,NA,TGCGCCAGCAGCTTGGGAGCGGGCAACAATGAGCAGTTCTTC,CASSLGAGNNEQFF
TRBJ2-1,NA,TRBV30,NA,TGTGCCTGGAGCTCAGGGCTACTTAATGAGCAGTTCTTC,CAWSSGLLNEQFF
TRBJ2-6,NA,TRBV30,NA,TGTGCCTCGGGACGGGACTCTGGGGCCAACGTCCTGACTTTC,CASGRDSGANVLTF
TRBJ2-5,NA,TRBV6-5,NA,TGTGCCAGCAGTTACTCGGTTGGGAGTGGGTGGGAGACCCAGTACTTC,CASSYSVGSGWETQYF
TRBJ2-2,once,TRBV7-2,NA,TGTGCCAGCACCCTCAGGACCACCGGGGAGCTGTTTTTT,CASTLRTTGELFF
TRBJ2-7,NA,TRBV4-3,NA,TGCGCCAGCAGCCAAGATGGCTCGTCCTACGAGCAGTACTTC,CASSQDGSSYEQYF
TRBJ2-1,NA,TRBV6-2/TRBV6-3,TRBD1,TGTGCCAGCAGTAAACGACGGACAGGGAAAAGGATTGAGCAGTTCTTC,CASSKRRTGKRIEQFF
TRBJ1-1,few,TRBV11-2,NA,TGTGCCAGCAGCGTAGGGACACCCACTGAAGCTTTCTTT,CASSVGTPTEAFF
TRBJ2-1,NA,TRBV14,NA,TGTGCCAGCAGCCCAACACTAGGGGTAAACTACAATGAGCAGTTCTTC,CASSPTLGVNYNEQFF
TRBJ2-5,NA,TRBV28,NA,TGTGCCAGCAGTCTCTTGGGGAAGGGAAGAAACCAAGAGACCCAGTACTTC,CASSLLGKGRNQETQYF
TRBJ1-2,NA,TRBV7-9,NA,TGTGCCAGCAGGCCCATGACACAACTTAAAGGAGACTATGGCTACACCTTC,CASRPMTQLKGDYGYTF
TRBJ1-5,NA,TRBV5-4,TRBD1,TGTGCCAGCAGCCTACAGGGGGCGCAGGGGCAGCCCCAGCATTTT,CASSLQGAQGQPQHF
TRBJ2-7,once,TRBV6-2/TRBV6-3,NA,TGTGCCAGCAGTAGTTGGACGATCTACGAGCAGTACTTC,CASSSWTIYEQYF
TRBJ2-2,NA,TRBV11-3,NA,TGTGCCAGCAGCCGCCGGGAGTTCGGGGAGCTGTTTTTT,CASSRREFGELFF
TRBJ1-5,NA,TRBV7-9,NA,TGTGCCAGCAGCCCAGGGCAATCGTTTCAGCCCCAGCATTTT,CASSPGQSFQPQHF
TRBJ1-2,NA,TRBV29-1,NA,TGCAGCGTCGCGGAGGGGTTCGACTATGGCTACACCTTC,CSVAEGFDYGYTF
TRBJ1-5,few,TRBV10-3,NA,TGTGCCATCAGTTCAGGGGATCAGCCCCAGCATTTT,CAISSGDQPQHF
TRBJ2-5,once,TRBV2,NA,TGTGCCAGCAGTGAATTAGCAAAGGTAGAGACCCAGTACTTC,CASSELAKVETQYF
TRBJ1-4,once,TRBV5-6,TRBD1,TGTGCCAGCAGCTTCAGGGGGCTTAACGGAAAACTGTTTTTT,CASSFRGLNGKLFF
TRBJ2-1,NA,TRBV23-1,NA,TGCGCCAGCAGTCATTCTACGACCTGGGTCGGCGAGCAGTTCTTC,CASSHSTTWVGEQFF
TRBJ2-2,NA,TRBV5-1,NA,TGCGCCAGCAGCTTGAAGGACACCGGGGAGCTGTTTTTT,CASSLKDTGELFF
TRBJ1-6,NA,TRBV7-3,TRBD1,TGTGCCAGCAGTTATCAGGGGGGTAGTAATTCACCCCTCCACTTT,CASSYQGGSNSPLHF
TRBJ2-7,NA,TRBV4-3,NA,TGCGCCAGCAGCCAAGACCCCGACAGTTACGAGCAGTACTTC,CASSQDPDSYEQYF
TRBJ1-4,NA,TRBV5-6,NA,TGTGCCAGCAGCCCCGACCCAGGGAGGAGGGAAAAACTGTTTTTT,CASSPDPGRREKLFF
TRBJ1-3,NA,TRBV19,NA,TGTGCCAGTAGTTCCTCAGTGGCGTGGGGAAACACCATATATTTT,CASSSSVAWGNTIYF
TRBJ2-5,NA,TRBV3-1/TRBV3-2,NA,TGTGCCAGCAGCCAAGAAGGGCCCTGGGAACTCGCGGGGTTGGGTGAGACCCAGTACTTC,CASSQEGPWELAGLGETQYF
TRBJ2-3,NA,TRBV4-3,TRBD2,TGCGCCAGCAGCCAAGATAGCGGGAGCACAGATACGCAGTATTTT,CASSQDSGSTDTQYF
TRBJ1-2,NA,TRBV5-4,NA,TGTGCCAGCAGCCCTGATAGGGGAACGTGGGGCTACACCTTC,CASSPDRGTWGYTF
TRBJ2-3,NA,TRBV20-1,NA,TGCAGTGCTAGTACCCCGGATACGCAGTATTTT,CSASTPDTQYF
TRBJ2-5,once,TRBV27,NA,TGTGCCAGCAGTTTAGGTCAGTCCTCCGGGACCCAGTACTTC,CASSLGQSSGTQYF
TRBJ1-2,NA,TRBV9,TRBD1,TGTGCCAGCAGCCAAAGGGGGCCGGCTGGCTACACCTTC,CASSQRGPAGYTF
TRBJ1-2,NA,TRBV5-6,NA,TGTGCCAGCAGCTTGGGAACAGAATATGGCTACACCTTC,CASSLGTEYGYTF
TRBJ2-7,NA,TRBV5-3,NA,TGTGCCAGAAGCCTAGCCCAGATCTACGAGCAGTACTTC,CARSLAQIYEQYF
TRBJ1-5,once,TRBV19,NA,TGTGCCAGTACCCCGGGATGGCGGGTTACCCAGCATTTT,CASTPGWRVTQHF
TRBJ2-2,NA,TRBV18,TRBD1,TGTGCCAGCTCATACTCGGGACAGGGCGTCAGCGGGGAGCTGTTTTTT,CASSYSGQGVSGELFF
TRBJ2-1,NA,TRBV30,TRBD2,TGTGCCTGGAGTGTACTGGGCGGGGGGTTGTACAATGAGCAGTTCTTC,CAWSVLGGGLYNEQFF
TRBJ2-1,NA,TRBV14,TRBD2,TGTGCCAGCAGCCAAGAGATCGGGAGGATCCACAATGAGCAGTTCTTC,CASSQEIGRIHNEQFF
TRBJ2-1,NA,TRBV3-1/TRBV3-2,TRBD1,TGTGCCAGCAGCCAAGATATCGGCCGGGACAGCAGGGATGAGCAGTTCTTC,CASSQDIGRDSRDEQFF
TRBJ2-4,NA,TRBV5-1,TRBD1,TGCGCCAGCAGCCCGGACAGGGGGAAAAACATTCAGTACTTC,CASSPDRGKNIQYF